This T cell receptor (beta chain) was retrieved from a study of T cells after yellow fever vaccination (dated by TCRdb to the late 2010s). Background on the whole study: Libraries from fractions with low cell numbers were prepared with the SMART-Seq v4 Ultra Low Input RNA kit. Bulk TCR alpha and beta repertoires were sequenced longitudinally to track T-cell clones before and after primary and booster YFV17D yellow fever vaccination. Two healthy male donors made up the cohort, one aged 18 to 30 years and the other aged 30 to 40 years. Blood was collected at multiple timepoints before and after primary and secondary immunization, and bulk PBMC replicates and cell subsets were isolated. Findings and caveats that apply to the study as a whole: Because abundant contaminating clonotypes from the bulk population could be contained in FACS-sorted repertoires, computational filtering was required. A small fraction of clonotypes appeared in both the CD4 and CD8 compartments, likely as a result of convergent recombination. Because only a couple of donors were included in the study, the extent to which the findings can be generalized is limited. The secondary T-cell response was found to be weaker but faster than the primary response, with a peak reached on day 5 rather than on day 15. After the booster, most clones that had expanded after primary vaccination were detected again (around 96% of CD4 and roughly 86% of CD8), suggesting broad maintenance of memory.

The treatment or condition label here, explained by the study, means: live attenuated yellow fever vaccine strain. PBMCs were isolated from peripheral blood using a standard Ficoll-Paque protocol. Dynabeads CD4 and CD8 positive selection kits were used to isolate CD4 and CD8 T-cell fractions. RNA was extracted with TriZol from bulk PBMCs, CD4 and CD8 fractions, and dextramer-positive and dextramer-negative fractions. Synthesis of TCR cDNA relied on 5'RACE template switching, a step that introduced a universal primer site along with unique molecular identifiers. Priming for cDNA synthesis came from both the TCR alpha and TCR beta constant segments. Library amplification involved two PCR steps, and the second step added sample barcodes and sequencing adapters. Sequencing of the libraries was done on either Illumina HiSeq 2500 (2x100 bp) or NovaSeq (2x150 bp). In the original analysis: Demultiplexing of reads and collapsing into UMI consensus sequences were performed with MIGEC, and V(D)J alignment was carried out with MiXCR. Vaccine-responding clonotypes were defined with edgeR using replicate PBMC samples, requiring FDR below 0.01 and a log2 fold change above 5 up to day 15. Bulk clonotypes were assigned CD4 or CD8 identity according to which sequenced CD4 or CD8 repertoire held them at higher abundance. Clones were called with MiXCR by TCRdb after fastp trimmed the public reads at Q25, and only in-frame beta chains were retained. Here each entry gathers all rows of one CDR3 protein and keeps the most common genes and DNA. TCRdb's processing, not the authors', yielded these V and J calls. The sample contains approximately 260,000 distinct CDR3 sequences, over 10% of them found a single time. The ten biggest clones cover 0.4% to 0.55% of the sample.

Concerning this clonotype itself: The antigen it binds to is not known. No much larger clone is present one base from it, and per-base qualities are unavailable.

The CDR3 holds 14 amino acids from the cysteine to the phenylalanine. The sequence is cut down to CDR3 DNA, 42 bases in frame from base 1. At the junction V is shortened by 6 bases and J by 5 bases, with 15 bases in between. CDR1 is given as MNHNS and CDR2 as SASEGT, both from the germline V gene. Specimen: CD4+ T cells sorted from PBMCs, collected 45 days after the yellow fever booster vaccination. The chain is encoded by TRBV6-1 joined to TRBJ2-3, and the D gene may be TRBD2, 6 bases matching. The TCR sequence derives from a man in his thirties or forties who received the YFV17D yellow fever vaccine. The DNA sequence is given as TGTGCCAGCAGCGGGCGGGATGGGGTAGATACGCAGTATTTT. The encoded protein is CASSGRDGVDTQYF.